This TCR beta chain was retrieved from a study of T cell repertoires in cytomegalovirus infection. Study-level points and caveats: Clonotype analysis showed dominance of the ex vivo response by HLA-C-restricted CMV-specific TCR beta clonotypes.

V lost 0 bases, J lost 5 bases, and 11 bases lay in between. Germline V lookup: CDR1 SGHRS, CDR2 YFSETQ. CDR3 length: 14 amino acids. TCRdb called the reads again in MiXCR, with one record for every CDR3 protein. This sample has around 100,000 distinct CDR3 sequences, with around a tenth found just once. This clonotype showed up many times. Its target is unknown. The chain joins TRBV5-1 to TRBJ1-1; D is perhaps TRBD1 (5 bases). This clonotype originated in a human donor in good health (CMV status not recorded). Some clones in this sample may be carry-over from other donors' samples. What was sequenced was PBMCs, sequenced either directly or after in vitro stimulation (not recorded which). The CDR3 is CASSLEAGRTEAFF. DNA of the CDR3: TGCGCCAGCAGCTTGGAGGCAGGGAGGACTGAAGCTTTCTTT.